This T cell receptor beta chain emerged from a study of graft-versus-host responses after intestinal transplantation. Comment on this clone: Its antigen is unknown.

V was cut by 7 bases and J by 5 bases, with 21 bases left in between. CDR1 and CDR2 (germline): MNHNS, SASEGT. The CDR3 covers 15 residues. The data were produced by immunoSEQ multiplex PCR, yet TCRdb's version contains in-frame clones alone and is incomplete. The sample contains 90,000 to 95,000 clones, more than 85% of which appear only once. This sequence was found in a human donor who received an intestinal transplant. The rearrangement uses TRBV6-1 and TRBJ2-7; a possible D gene is TRBD1 (6 bases). This specimen consisted of unstimulated CD8+ T cells sorted from spleen or lymph node cells, obtained before intestinal transplant. CDR3 residues: CASTERGGRQNEQYF. DNA of the CDR3: TGTGCCAGCACTGAGCGTGGGGGCCGGCAAAACGAGCAGTACTTC.